The sequence of this TCR beta chain was determined in a study of blood T cells in healthy people across ages. This clonotype showed up just a few times. Germline V gives CDR1 MNHEY, CDR2 SMNVEV (reference sequence). CDR3 size: 13 residues. The ends were cut back, 6 bases at V and 0 bases at J, with 8 bases in the middle. Primed by a sample-barcoded 5' primer and a J-beta primer mix, a second PCR proceeded for 7 to 11 cycles. Each CDR3 protein is one row after TCRdb ran MiXCR on the 5' RACE reads. The sample consists of some 1 million distinct CDR3 sequences, roughly 45% of them appearing once. The V and J genes are TRBV27 and TRBJ1-1; D ambiguous. The material sequenced was blood. The sequence was collected from a woman aged 55-69 years in good health. The CDR3 DNA reads TGTGCCAGCAGCCTCACTTTGAACACTGAAGCTTTCTTT. Protein: CASSLTLNTEAFF.